The T cell receptor (beta chain) described here comes from a study of blood T cell repertoires in COVID-19. Germline CDR1 is MNHEY and CDR2 is SMNVEV (reference sequence). The CDR3 has 15 residues. V was shortened by 6 bases and J by 0 bases, with 12 bases between the two germline ends. In the original workflow: How many nucleated cells were present was estimated from reference gene primer amplification. TCRdb keeps only in-frame clones here, not all; method: immunoSEQ multiplex PCR. The V and J calls and clone size are taken from that table; D and trimming were inferred from the DNA. This sample has 150,000 to 200,000 clones, with approximately 86% found just once.

This TCR was recovered from a woman in her 30s with active or convalescent COVID-19. This sequence joins TRBV27 and TRBJ1-5; no clear D gene. Sequencing used peripheral blood. The CDR3 DNA follows: TGTGCCAGCAGGGGAGACGGTTATAGCAATCAGCCCCAGCATTTT. It translates to CASRGDGYSNQPQHF.